The 15 T cell receptor beta chains given below trace back to one sample, sequenced in a study of low-dose radiotherapy and immunotherapy resistance in tumors. TRAV- and TRBV-specific primers primed first-strand cDNA, covering alpha and beta chains. TCRs underwent around 18 PCR cycles of amplification with a constant-region primer and V-primer adapter. TCRdb re-derived calls from the reads in MiXCR, one entry per CDR3 protein. The profile covers about 7,900 distinct CDR3 sequences, with 60% to 70% appearing a single time and roughly 8.9% taken by the ten largest. The receptors come from a human donor with advanced metastatic prostate, ovarian, gallbladder or colorectal cancer (not recorded which). This table probably holds off-target reads from a library built for another chain.

This clonotype was seen more than once but under ten times. The CDR3 DNA is TGTGCCAGCAGCTTAGATCCGACCTTGGGGGAGACCCAGTACTTC. Protein sequence: CASSLDPTLGETQYF. The rearrangement joins TRBV11-2 to TRBJ2-5; D remains ambiguous. Per germline, CDR1 SGHAT and CDR2 FQNNGV. V lost 0 bases and J lost 5, with 13 bases in between. The CDR3 runs 15 residues. The full variable domain, with the rest looked up from reference TRBV11-2 and TRBJ2-5, is EAGVAQSPRYKIIEKRQSVAFWCNPISGHATLYWYQQILGQGPKLLIQFQNNGVVDDSQLPKDRFSAERLKGVDSTLKIQPAKLEDSAVYLCASSLDPTLGETQYFGPGTRLLVL.

The chain joins TRBV12-3 or TRBV12-4 to TRBJ2-7; D may be TRBD2 (5 bases). Trimming removed 1 base from V and 1 base from J, with 8 bases in between. There are 14 residues in the CDR3. CDR3 DNA: TGTGCCAGCAGTTTAGACTCGGGATCCTACGAGCAGTACTTC. It encodes CASSLDSGSYEQYF.

This clonotype has a handful of counts. This chain links TRBV18 with TRBJ2-3, with D uncertain. Trimming pared 2 bases from V and 3 bases from J, leaving 12 bases between. The germline gives CDR1 KGHSH, CDR2 LQKENI. The CDR3 extends over 15 amino acids. The CDR3 spells CASSPVAIRTDTQYF. The CDR3 DNA reads TGTGCCAGCTCACCAGTGGCCATCCGGACAGATACGCAGTATTTT.

This rearrangement joins TRBV5-1 to TRBJ2-7; 11 bases agree with TRBD2. V shed 1 base, J shed 6 bases, and the junction held 6 bases outside the gene matches. Per germline, CDR1 SGHRS and CDR2 YFSETQ. CDR3 length: 15 residues. The chain's CDR3 is CASSLSLAGGSEQYF. CDR3 DNA: TGCGCCAGCAGCTTGAGCCTAGCGGGAGGATCCGAGCAGTACTTC.

This clonotype was seen a few times. The junction departs from the called germline gene at one end, perhaps through a read error. V is TRBV14 and J is TRBJ2-1, with TRBD1 matching over 9 bases. This CDR3 is built from 16 residues. The germline V gene encodes CDR1 SGHDN and CDR2 FVKESK. CDR3 coding DNA: TGTGCCAGCACCCAAACAGGGGGCGCCTCCTACAATGAGCAGTTCTTC. Translated, it gives CASTQTGGASYNEQFF. Variable domain in full (rest from reference TRBV14 and TRBJ2-1): EAGVTQFPSHSVIEKGQTVTLRCDPISGHDNLYWYRRVMGKEIKFLLHFVKESKQDESGMPNNRFLAERTGGTYSTLKVQPAELEDSGVYFCASTQTGGASYNEQFFGPGTRLTVL.

J is TRBJ2-2 and V is TRBV12-3 or TRBV12-4; 12 bases are shared with TRBD2. CDR3 length: 16 residues. V gave up 5 bases and J gave up 5 bases; unmatched junction bases: 6. This chain's CDR3 is CASSPRGLAGTGELFF. CDR3 DNA sequence: TGTGCCAGCAGTCCCCGCGGACTAGCGGGAACCGGGGAGCTGTTTTTT.

The gene calls are TRBV2 and TRBJ2-2, with TRBD1 identical over 7 bases. CDR1 SNHLY and CDR2 FYNNEI come from the germline V gene. CDR3 length: 12 amino acids. V was clipped by 6 bases and J by 8 bases; unmatched bases: 3. The DNA for the CDR3 is TGTGCCAGCAGACAGGGACAGGGGGAGCTGTTTTTT. Encoded protein: CASRQGQGELFF.

This clonotype was detected a few times. V and J are TRBV28 and TRBJ1-5; the D is unclear. The V and J ends lost 0 bases and 4 bases respectively, with 1 base between them. The CDR3 is made up of 12 amino acids. Germline V gene lookup returns CDR1 MDHEN and CDR2 SYDVKM. This CDR3 is CASSLWNQPQHF. The DNA of the CDR3 is TGTGCCAGCAGTTTATGGAATCAGCCCCAGCATTTT.

This chain uses TRBV20-1 with TRBJ2-5, with 7 nucleotides matching TRBD2. CDR1 and CDR2 from the germline V gene are DFQATT and SNEGSKA (reference sequence). The V segment lost 5 bases and the J segment 1 base; nucleotides outside the gene matches: 7. The length of the CDR3 is 14 residues. CDR3 DNA: TGCAGTGCTTCTGTTGGGAGGGCCCAAGAGACCCAGTACTTC. It translates to CSASVGRAQETQYF.

This clonotype has just a few counts. The chain uses TRBV20-1 and TRBJ1-2; 9 bases fit TRBD1. CDR1 and CDR2 from the germline V gene are DFQATT and SNEGSKA (reference sequence). The CDR3 loop spans 13 amino acids. The trim removed 4 bases at V and 5 bases at J, leaving 5 bases unmatched. The DNA for the CDR3 is TGCAGTGCTACCTCAGGGACAGGGTATGGCTACACCTTC. As protein: CSATSGTGYGYTF.

The chain carries TRBV21-1 and TRBJ2-3. TRBV21-1 is a documented pseudogene. The CDR3 covers 15 residues. The CDR3 sequence is CASSAQCEEGDTQYF. CDR3 DNA sequence: TGTGCCAGCAGCGCCCAATGCGAAGAAGGAGATACGCAGTATTTT.

The count of this clonotype is one. The V gene is TRBV4-3, the J gene TRBJ1-5; tentative D call: TRBD1 (5 bases). V shed 0 bases and J shed 6 bases, with 12 bases lying between them. This CDR3 is 15 amino acids long. CDR1 and CDR2 (germline): LGHNA, YSLEER. CDR3 protein: CASSQDRGPSQPQHF. CDR3 nucleotides: TGCGCCAGCAGCCAAGATAGGGGCCCCTCTCAGCCCCAGCATTTT.

Written as DNA, the CDR3 is TGTGCCAGCAGCTTCGGGACAGTTGACACTGAAGCTTTCTTT. Its translation: CASSFGTVDTEAFF. The V gene is TRBV5-5, the J gene TRBJ1-1; TRBD1 matches at 7 bases. The CDR3 totals 14 residues. Germline values: CDR1 SGHKS, CDR2 YYEKEE (reference sequence). The trim removed 2 bases at V and 3 bases at J, leaving 4 bases unmatched. The variable domain in full, with the rest retrieved from reference TRBV5-5 and TRBJ1-1, is DAGVTQSPTHLIKTRGQQVTLRCSPISGHKSVSWYQQVLGQGPQFIFQYYEKEERGRGNFPDRFSARQFPNYSSELNVNALLLGDSALYLCASSFGTVDTEAFFGQGTRLTVV.

This clonotype was picked up a small number of times. V is TRBV5-1 and J is TRBJ2-7; possibly TRBD1 for D (7 bases). The germline V gene encodes CDR1 SGHRS and CDR2 YFSETQ. V lost 2 bases to trimming and J lost 6 bases, with 21 bases between them. CDR3 size: 16 residues. The CDR3 DNA reads TGCGCCAGCAGCTTAACAACAGGGGAGGTCGGTCCCGAGCAGTACTTC. Amino acids: CASSLTTGEVGPEQYF. Complete variable domain (other parts from reference TRBV5-1 and TRBJ2-7): KAGVTQTPRYLIKTRGQQVTLSCSPISGHRSVSWYQQTPGQGLQFLFEYFSETQRNKGNFPGRFSGRQFSNSRSEMNVSTLELGDSALYLCASSLTTGEVGPEQYFGPGTRLTVT.

This clonotype was seen a single time. The chain joins TRBV20-1 to TRBJ1-2; D is perhaps TRBD1 (5 bases). The V gene's germline CDR1 is DFQATT and CDR2 SNEGSKA (reference sequence). V was trimmed by 3 bases and J by 3 bases, leaving 5 bases between them. This CDR3 region has 11 residues. CDR3 amino acids: CSASRDYGYTF. In DNA, the CDR3 is TGCAGTGCTAGCAGGGACTATGGCTACACCTTC.